This T cell receptor beta chain is from a study of post-analysis software for immune sequencing data. Study as a whole: Disease trajectories encompassed relapsing-remitting, secondary progressive and progressive-relapsing multiple sclerosis. Overall study results and limits: For normalized Chao1 diversity, multiple sclerosis patients scored significantly lower than controls did.

This clonotype turned up a few times. What it binds is not known. cDNA libraries of TCR beta carried unique molecular identifiers. With roughly 1 to 10 million T cells as the source, roughly 0.5 million cDNA molecules resulted. TCRdb passed the PCR reads through MiXCR, listing each CDR3 protein once. The sample gives approximately 630,000 distinct CDR3 sequences, 59% of which show up once; approximately 10% is in the top ten. The source is a girl aged 2 to 9 with multiple sclerosis. The sample consisted of blood.

CDR3 residues: CASSTGAGELFF. For the CDR3, the DNA is TGTGCCAGCAGCACAGGGGCCGGGGAGCTGTTTTTT. The rearrangement uses TRBV12-3 or TRBV12-4 and TRBJ2-2; 7 nucleotides align to TRBD1. Trimming at V came to 6 bases and at J to 6 bases, leaving 1 base not matched to a gene. The CDR3 loop spans 12 amino acids.